Listed below are T cell receptor beta chains from one sample, sequenced in a study of vaccination effects on CD4 cells after COVID-19. These TCRs are of unknown antigen specificity. The assay was immunoSEQ multiplex PCR, and TCRdb's table has in-frame clones only and misses some. The sample holds roughly 27,000 clones; 55% to 75% are singletons and the top ten take approximately 8.7%. The input for sequencing was CD4+ T cells from PBMCs cultured with HCoV-NL63 spike peptides, taken after COVID-19 vaccination. The origin of the receptors is a human donor who received a COVID-19 vaccine. The CDR3 runs from the conserved cysteine through the conserved F or W. The D gene is left open where the match is weak. Rows may omit the clone size; those that give it use once, few, many or a size class.

TRBV14	TRBD2	NA	TRBJ2-3	TGTGCCAGCAGCCCAAACCTTCCTAGCGGCAGGAGCACAGATACGCAGTATTTT	CASSPNLPSGRSTDTQYF
TRBV3-1/TRBV3-2	NA	NA	TRBJ1-1	TGTGCCAGCAGCCAAGAAGGACAGCCTTACACTGAAGCTTTCTTT	CASSQEGQPYTEAFF
TRBV19	NA	NA	TRBJ2-1	TGTGCCAGTAGTAAGGGGGGTAACTCCTACAATGAGCAGTTCTTC	CASSKGGNSYNEQFF
TRBV6-5	TRBD2	once	TRBJ2-1	TGTGCCAGCAGTTCCGATAGCGGGGGACCATACAATGAGCAGTTCTTC	CASSSDSGGPYNEQFF
TRBV5-1	TRBD1	few	TRBJ2-3	TGCGCCAGCAGCCGTACACAGGGGCGGACAGATACGCAGTATTTT	CASSRTQGRTDTQYF
TRBV25-1	NA	NA	TRBJ1-3	TGTGCCAGCAGTGAAAGAACAACGGGACTGATTTCTGGAAACACCATATATTTT	CASSERTTGLISGNTIYF
TRBV19	NA	medium-sized	TRBJ1-1	TGTGCCAGTAGTATCCAGGATGGCACCATGAACACTGAAGCTTTCTTT	CASSIQDGTMNTEAFF
TRBV24-1	NA	NA	TRBJ2-2	TGTGCCACCCAAAACACCGGGGAGCTGTTTTTT	CATQNTGELFF
TRBV6-6	TRBD1	NA	TRBJ2-7	TGTGCCACCTTATCGGGACAGGGGACTAACGAGCAGTACTTC	CATLSGQGTNEQYF
TRBV19	TRBD1	once	TRBJ2-7	TGTGCCACCGCCTCTACAGGGGTAAGCTCCTACGAGCAGTACTTC	CATASTGVSSYEQYF
TRBV5-1	NA	NA	TRBJ2-3	TGCGCCAGCAGGGAGAGCACAGATACGCAGTATTTT	CASRESTDTQYF
TRBV24-1	TRBD2	once	TRBJ2-3	TGTGCCACCAGTGATTCGGGACTAGCGGGTTTCACAGATACGCAGTATTTT	CATSDSGLAGFTDTQYF
TRBV12-3/TRBV12-4	NA	NA	TRBJ1-2	TGTGCCAGCAGTTTGTACGAGGGGGTTGGCTACACCTTC	CASSLYEGVGYTF
TRBV7-2	TRBD2	NA	TRBJ2-1	TGTGCCAGCAGATTAGCGGGAGGCTCCTACAATGAGCAGTTCTTC	CASRLAGGSYNEQFF
TRBV25-1	TRBD2	NA	TRBJ2-3	TGTGCCAGCATCTCACGGGGTAGCGGGAGCACAGATACGCAGTATTTT	CASISRGSGSTDTQYF
TRBV15	TRBD2	NA	TRBJ2-1	TGTGCCACCAGCGGCGGGACTAACTCCTACAATGAGCAGTTCTTC	CATSGGTNSYNEQFF
TRBV15	NA	few	TRBJ2-2	TGTGCCACCCGGGGCTTGAACACCGGGGAGCTGTTTTTT	CATRGLNTGELFF
TRBV5-1	TRBD1	NA	TRBJ1-3	TGCGCCAGCAGATTGACAGGGGGAGGTGGAAACACCATATATTTT	CASRLTGGGGNTIYF
TRBV2	TRBD2	few	TRBJ2-1	TGTGCCAGCACCGGGGGGGCTTACAATGAGCAGTTCTTC	CASTGGAYNEQFF
TRBV5-4	NA	NA	TRBJ2-1	TGTGCCAGCAGCTTGGGTGGAGGAAGCGCCTTCAATGAGCAGTTCTTC	CASSLGGGSAFNEQFF
TRBV11-2	TRBD1	NA	TRBJ1-2	TGTGCCAGCAGTCCTCAGGGGGCTCCTAAAGCCTTC	CASSPQGAPKAF
TRBV27	NA	NA	TRBJ1-5	TGTGCCAGCAGTTTATTGGGGTACCATCAGCCCCAGCATTTT	CASSLLGYHQPQHF